This T cell receptor beta chain was captured in a study of blood T cell repertoires in COVID-19. Assignments of participants to cohorts depended upon their own reported clinical history. Trimming took off 6 bases at V and 8 bases at J, with 11 bases between the two ends. The germline gives CDR1 SGHKS, CDR2 YYEKEE (reference sequence). The CDR3 runs to 11 residues. Assay used: immunoSEQ multiplex PCR; TCRdb lists only in-frame clones, some missing. The sample holds a few hundred thousand clones, under 85% seen once. This clone was recorded a few times. The gene calls are TRBV5-5 and TRBJ1-2, with unresolved D. Sequenced input: PBMCs or T cells enriched from blood (not recorded which). The origin of this receptor is a woman between 45 and 65 years old who had recovered from COVID-19. The DNA of the CDR3 is TGTGCCAGCACCCTCCCTGAGGGCTACACCTTC. Encoded protein: CASTLPEGYTF. Combining the CDR3 with reference TRBV5-5 and TRBJ1-2 gives the whole variable domain DAGVTQSPTHLIKTRGQQVTLRCSPISGHKSVSWYQQVLGQGPQFIFQYYEKEERGRGNFPDRFSARQFPNYSSELNVNALLLGDSALYLCASTLPEGYTFGSGTRLTVV.